These 14 T cell receptor beta chains came from one sample sequenced in a study of T cell responses to AZD1222 COVID-19 vaccine. Sequencing used immunoSEQ multiplex PCR; TCRdb keeps in-frame clones, though not all of them. Of some 100,000 clones listed, about 90% are singletons. Here the sequenced sample was peripheral blood, taken 28 days after the second AZD1222 dose. These receptors were taken from an adult who received the AZD1222 COVID-19 vaccine.

J is TRBJ1-1 and V is TRBV23-1; 8 nucleotides agree with TRBD1. TRBV23-1 is treated as an ORF (open reading frame) with a function not yet certain. Trimming cost V 6 bases and J 3 bases; bases outside gene matches: 3. CDR3 length: 13 amino acids. DNA for the CDR3: TGCGCCAGCAGACAGGGGGGGGACACTGAAGCTTTCTTT. It is translated as CASRQGGDTEAFF.

The V and J genes are TRBV3-1 (or the pseudogene TRBV3-2) and TRBJ1-4, with D possibly being TRBD1 (5 bases). Germline V lookup: CDR1 LGHDT, CDR2 YNNKEL (reference sequence). The CDR3 runs to 14 residues. Trimming left V 4 bases short and J 6 bases short, with 12 bases between. DNA of the CDR3: TGTGCCAGCAGCCCGAGGGGAGAATATGAAAAACTGTTTTTT. Translation: CASSPRGEYEKLFF.

This clone was observed a handful of times. The chain has TRBV4-3 and TRBJ1-5; D uncertain. There are 16 residues in the CDR3. The V gene lost 1 base and the J gene lost 2 bases, with 12 bases spanning the gap. In germline, CDR1 is LGHNA, CDR2 YSLEER. Here the CDR3 reads CASSQAAASGNQPQHF. The CDR3 DNA reads as TGCGCCAGCAGCCAAGCGGCGGCCTCGGGCAATCAGCCCCAGCATTTT.

This clone was recorded once. V gene TRBV11-2 combines with J gene TRBJ1-1; 7 bases line up with TRBD1. Germline lookup yields CDR1 SGHAT and CDR2 FQNNGV. V lost 1 base and J lost 9; bases outside the gene matches: 11. There are 15 residues in the CDR3. The chain's CDR3 is CASSLVSGAQGKAFF. In nucleotides, the CDR3 is TGTGCCAGCAGCTTAGTTAGCGGGGCACAGGGGAAAGCTTTCTTT.

This rearrangement joins TRBV28 to TRBJ2-1; 12 nucleotides agree with TRBD2. The CDR3 is made up of 19 amino acids. CDR1 and CDR2 from the germline V gene are MDHEN and SYDVKM. J was trimmed by 4 bases and V by 5 bases; bases with no gene match: 15. CDR3 protein: CASSLARSTSGGLYNEQFF. As DNA, the CDR3 is TGTGCCAGCAGTCTGGCCCGGTCGACTAGCGGGGGTCTTTACAATGAGCAGTTCTTC.

This clone was counted a few times. The chain employs TRBV4-3 and TRBJ2-7, with D perhaps matching TRBD1 or TRBD2 (5 bases each). The CDR3 loop spans 13 amino acids. CDR1 is LGHNA and CDR2 is YSLEER in the germline V gene. Trimming shortened V by 3 bases and J by 6 bases, and 12 bases separated the two germline ends. The CDR3 DNA reads as TGCGCCAGCAGCCACGGCGTGAGGGGCGAGCAGTACTTC. It codes for CASSHGVRGEQYF.

This chain connects TRBV6-5 to TRBJ2-5; D ambiguous. Germline V lookup: CDR1 MNHEY, CDR2 SVGAGI. Trimming shortened V by 2 bases and J by 3 bases, and 4 bases separated the two germline ends. This CDR3 comprises 12 residues. The CDR3 region has the DNA TGTGCCAGCAGTTACCTTAAAGAGACCCAGTACTTC. It encodes CASSYLKETQYF.

In its sample, this clone was seen once. The chain employs TRBV28 and TRBJ2-1; TRBD2 matches 11 bases. Germline V gene lookup returns CDR1 MDHEN and CDR2 SYDVKM. This CDR3 comprises 18 residues. The V gene end was trimmed by 3 bases and the J gene end by 2 bases; junction bases not matched to a gene: 9. This CDR3 reads CASSFPSGRTVTYNEQFF. The CDR3 coding sequence is TGTGCCAGCAGTTTCCCTAGCGGGAGGACTGTTACCTACAATGAGCAGTTCTTC. The full variable domain, rest sourced from reference TRBV28 and TRBJ2-1, is DVKVTQSSRYLVKRTGEKVFLECVQDMDHENMFWYRQDPGLGLRLIYFSYDVKMKEKGDIPEGYSVSREKKERFSLILESASTNQTSMYLCASSFPSGRTVTYNEQFFGPGTRLTVL.

The chain joins TRBV30 to TRBJ2-1; D unclear. Germline V gene lookup returns CDR1 GTSNPN and CDR2 SVGIG (reference sequence). Trimming took off 4 bases at V and 3 bases at J, with 4 bases between the two ends. This CDR3 contains 11 residues. CDR3 sequence: CAWKLYNEQFF. Written as DNA, the CDR3 is TGTGCCTGGAAACTCTACAATGAGCAGTTCTTC.

The chain couples TRBV19 to TRBJ2-3, with 7 bases that match TRBD2. The CDR3 contains 13 residues. Germline V gives CDR1 LNHDA, CDR2 SQIVND (reference sequence). Trimming took 8 bases from V and 2 from J; bases not matched to a gene: 4. As DNA, the CDR3 is TGTGCCAGTTCCGCGGGGGTCACAGATACGCAGTATTTT. It translates to CASSAGVTDTQYF.

This rearrangement joins TRBV7-8 to TRBJ2-7, with D tentatively TRBD2 (6 bases). This CDR3 contains 17 residues. CDR1 and CDR2 (germline): SGHVS, FQNEAQ. Trimming cost V 1 base and J 3 bases, with 19 bases left between them. The CDR3 spells CASSLGQGGASLYEQYF. Here the CDR3 DNA reads TGTGCCAGCAGCTTAGGGCAGGGCGGGGCTAGCCTCTACGAGCAGTACTTC.

The rearrangement joins TRBV6-5 to TRBJ2-7; D remains ambiguous. Between the trimmed V and J ends, which lost 8 bases and 6 bases, there was a span of 11 bases. CDR1 and CDR2 from the germline V gene are MNHEY and SVGAGI. The length of the CDR3 is 11 residues. CDR3 DNA: TGTGCCAGCGGCCTAGTCATCGAGCAGTACTTC. This gives the protein CASGLVIEQYF.

V gene TRBV7-2 combines with J gene TRBJ1-2; TRBD1 matches at 9 bases. The CDR3 has 14 amino acids. The V gene's germline CDR1 is SGHTA and CDR2 FQGNSA. Trimming at V came to 1 base and at J to 4 bases, leaving 1 base not matched to a gene. The CDR3 DNA reads TGTGCCAGCAGCTTAGTGGGACAGGGCTATGGCTACACCTTC. This translates into CASSLVGQGYGYTF.

The chain couples TRBV11-2 to TRBJ1-1; D is perhaps TRBD1 (6 bases). Germline assignment: CDR1 SGHAT and CDR2 FQNNGV. CDR3 length: 13 residues. V lost 5 bases and J lost 8, with 15 bases in between. DNA for the CDR3: TGTGCCAGCAGCCACTCTGACGGGACAGAAGCTTTCTTT. Translation gives CASSHSDGTEAFF.